The 14 T cell receptor beta chains below come from one sample, sequenced in a study of regulatory T cells in long-lasting Graves disease. Time point noted: newly diagnosed GD, antithyroid drugs for less than 3 months. From PBMCs, RNA was extracted and then used to make the TCR library. Both iRepertoire HTBI primers and Arm-PCR of CDR3 regions were used to build the TCR beta libraries. From the multiplex PCR reads, TCRdb called clonotypes with MiXCR, one entry per CDR3 protein. The repertoire includes roughly 410,000 distinct CDR3 sequences, 15% of them detected once, and 7.8% sits in the top ten. In addition, the sample was reused for a study of T cells in Graves' hyperthyroidism and ophthalmopathy.

Sequenced material: peripheral blood mononuclear cells (PBMCs), taken at new diagnosis, from a patient treated with antithyroid drugs. The receptors here all came from a woman aged 40 to 50 with Graves disease.

This clonotype appeared a few times. Possible read error: a much larger clone is one base away. This sequence joins TRBV12-5 and TRBJ2-7; tentatively, D is TRBD1 (6 bases). Deletions cut 9 bases from V and 7 bases from J, with 19 bases between. The length of the CDR3 is 13 residues. Germline assignment: CDR1 LGHNT and CDR2 FRNRAP. As DNA, the CDR3 is TGTGCTAGCCAAGGAACAGGGCCGGGGGAGCAGTACTTC. As protein: CASQGTGPGEQYF.

This chain connects TRBV20-1 to TRBJ2-2, with 10 positions matching TRBD1. The CDR3 length is 16 residues. J was trimmed by 4 bases and V by 3 bases; bases with no gene match: 8. The germline V gene has CDR1 DFQATT and CDR2 SNEGSKA (reference sequence). The CDR3 sequence: CSASHPGTGATGELFF. In DNA, the CDR3 is TGCAGTGCTAGTCATCCCGGGACAGGGGCCACCGGGGAGCTGTTTTTT.

This clonotype was counted between two and nine times. The chain employs TRBV3-1 and TRBJ2-2; no definite D call. The CDR3 loop spans 14 amino acids. The germline gives CDR1 LGHDT, CDR2 YNNKEL (reference sequence). Deletions cut 7 bases from V and 0 bases from J, with 9 bases between. CDR3 sequence reads: CASKSRTNTGELFF. The CDR3 DNA sequence: TGTGCCAGCAAATCGAGGACGAACACCGGGGAGCTGTTTTTT.

This clonotype has ten or more counts. The rearrangement uses TRBV11-2 and TRBJ2-7, with D hard to call. The ends were cut back, 0 bases at V and 0 bases at J, with 6 bases in the middle. The CDR3 contains 14 residues. Looked up from germline, CDR1 is SGHAT and CDR2 is FQNNGV. CDR3 bases: TGTGCCAGCAGCTTAGATACGCTCTCCTACGAGCAGTACTTC. This encodes CASSLDTLSYEQYF.

This clonotype was seen repeatedly, ten times or more. V gene TRBV7-3 combines with J gene TRBJ2-7; 12 nucleotides agree with TRBD2. Unmatched junction bases numbered 3, after V lost 0 bases and J lost 0 bases. Germline lookup yields CDR1 SGHTA and CDR2 FQGTGA. This CDR3 region has 17 residues. The CDR3 here is CASSLTGLAGDSYEQYF. The CDR3 DNA reads TGTGCCAGCAGCTTAACGGGACTAGCGGGCGACTCCTACGAGCAGTACTTC.

The rearrangement joins TRBV11-2 to TRBJ2-1; 10 bases match TRBD2. In germline, CDR1 is SGHAT, CDR2 FQNNGV. The CDR3 contains 18 residues. V was clipped by 1 base and J by 0 bases; unmatched bases: 6. CDR3 bases: TGTGCCAGCAGCTTAGGTTTAGCGGGAGGAGGCTCCTACAATGAGCAGTTCTTC. Translating it yields CASSLGLAGGGSYNEQFF.

This clonotype was counted many times. The chain carries TRBV6-1 and TRBJ1-5; no definite D call. The CDR3 covers 18 residues. V was cut by 1 base and J by 2 bases, with 18 bases left in between. Germline V lookup: CDR1 MNHNS, CDR2 SASEGT. In DNA form, the CDR3 reads TGTGCCAGCAGTGAAGGGGAGTTCCGTTGGGATGGCAATCAGCCCCAGCATTTT. Translating it yields CASSEGEFRWDGNQPQHF.

This clonotype occurred many times. The genes are TRBV13 and TRBJ2-4; D assignment may be TRBD1 or TRBD2 (5 bases each). The CDR3 spans 14 residues. V was trimmed by 4 bases and J by 1 base, leaving 8 bases between them. Germline CDR1 and CDR2: PRHDT and FYEKMQ (reference sequence). Here the CDR3 reads CASSSWGAKNIQYF. The CDR3 DNA sequence: TGTGCCAGCAGCTCCTGGGGGGCCAAAAACATTCAGTACTTC.

Regarding this clonotype: This CDR3 fails to terminate in the conserved phenylalanine or tryptophan, so it likely reflects a read error. The chain is built from TRBV7-9 and TRBJ2-1, with 12 nucleotides matching TRBD2. This CDR3 spans 16 amino acids. Germline V gene data show CDR1 as SEHNR and CDR2 as FQNEAQ (reference sequence). V shed 5 bases and J 5 bases; nucleotides not matched to a gene: 7. The CDR3 reads CASSPGLAGRNNEQFV. The CDR3 coding sequence is TGTGCCAGCAGCCCGGGACTAGCGGGCCGAAACAATGAGCAGTTCGTC.

This clonotype was picked up many times. J is TRBJ2-1 and V is TRBV7-6; perhaps TRBD2 as D (6 bases). The CDR3 contains 19 residues. Germline V gene sequence: CDR1 SGHVS, CDR2 FNYEAQ. V gave up 3 bases and J gave up 0 bases, with 21 bases separating them. The CDR3 region is CASSFLSGDLLSSYNEQFF. The DNA for the CDR3 is TGTGCCAGCAGCTTTTTATCGGGAGACCTCCTGAGCTCCTACAATGAGCAGTTCTTC.

With respect to this clonotype: This CDR3 is missing its conserved last phenylalanine or tryptophan, likely due to a read error. The V and J genes are TRBV10-2 and TRBJ2-7, with a tentative D call TRBD1 (6 bases). This CDR3 comprises 13 residues. Trimming pared 6 bases from V and 1 base from J, leaving 10 bases between. Germline-derived CDR1 and CDR2 are WSHSY and SAAADI. The CDR3 loop is CASSDRPSYEQYS. The DNA for the CDR3 is TGCGCCAGCAGCGACAGGCCTTCCTACGAGCAGTACTCC.

This clonotype was detected a few times. CDR3 sequence reads: CSVEGSGGPYNEQFF. The CDR3 nucleotides are TGCAGCGTTGAGGGTAGCGGGGGCCCCTACAATGAGCAGTTCTTC. This rearrangement joins TRBV29-1 to TRBJ2-1, with TRBD2 matching over 9 bases. Unmatched junction bases numbered 5, after V lost 3 bases and J lost 2 bases. The CDR3 loop spans 15 amino acids. Germline V lookup: CDR1 SQVTM, CDR2 ANQGSEA.

Ten or more counts support this clonotype. The V and J genes are TRBV2 and TRBJ2-7, with no clear D. Germline loops: CDR1 SNHLY, CDR2 FYNNEI. V was trimmed by 7 bases and J by 3 bases, leaving 4 bases between them. The CDR3 is made up of 10 amino acids. The DNA for the CDR3 is TGTGCCAGCACTCGCTACGAGCAGTACTTC. The encoded protein is CASTRYEQYF.

The table lists this clonotype with a few counts. This chain uses TRBV19 with TRBJ1-5; no definite D call. This CDR3 has 17 residues. Trimming pared 0 bases from V and 0 bases from J, leaving 12 bases between. Looked up from germline, CDR1 is LNHDA and CDR2 is SQIVND (reference sequence). In DNA, the CDR3 is TGTGCCAGTAGTATAGATAACGTGGGGTATAGCAATCAGCCCCAGCATTTT. As protein: CASSIDNVGYSNQPQHF. The full variable domain, completed using reference TRBV19 and TRBJ1-5, is DGGITQSPKYLFRKEGQNVTLSCEQNLNHDAMYWYRQDPGQGLRLIYYSQIVNDFQKGDIAEGYSVSREKKESFPLTVTSAQKNPTAFYLCASSIDNVGYSNQPQHFGDGTRLSIL.